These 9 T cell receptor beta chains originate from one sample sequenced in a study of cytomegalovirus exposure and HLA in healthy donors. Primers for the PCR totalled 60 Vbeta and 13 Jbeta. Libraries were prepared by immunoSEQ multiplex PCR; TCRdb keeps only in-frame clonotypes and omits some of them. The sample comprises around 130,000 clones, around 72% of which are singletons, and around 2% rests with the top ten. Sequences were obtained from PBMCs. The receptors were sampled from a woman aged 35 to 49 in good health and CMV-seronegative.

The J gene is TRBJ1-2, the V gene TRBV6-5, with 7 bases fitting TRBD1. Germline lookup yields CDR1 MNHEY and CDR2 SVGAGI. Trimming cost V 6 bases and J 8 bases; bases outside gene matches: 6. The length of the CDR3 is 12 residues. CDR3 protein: CASSETGLGYTF. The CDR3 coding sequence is TGTGCCAGCAGCGAGACAGGGCTCGGCTACACCTTC.

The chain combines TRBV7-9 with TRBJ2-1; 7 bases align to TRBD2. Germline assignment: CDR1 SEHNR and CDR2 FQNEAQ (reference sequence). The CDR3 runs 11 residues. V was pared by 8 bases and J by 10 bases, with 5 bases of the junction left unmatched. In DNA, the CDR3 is TGTGCCAGCGGGAGGGCCATGGAGCAGTTCTTC. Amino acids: CASGRAMEQFF.

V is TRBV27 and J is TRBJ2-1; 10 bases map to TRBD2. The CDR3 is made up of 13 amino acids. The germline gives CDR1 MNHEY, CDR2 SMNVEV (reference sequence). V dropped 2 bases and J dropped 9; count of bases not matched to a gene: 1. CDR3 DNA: TGTGCCAGCAGTTTAAGACTAGCGGGTGAGCAGTTCTTC. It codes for CASSLRLAGEQFF.

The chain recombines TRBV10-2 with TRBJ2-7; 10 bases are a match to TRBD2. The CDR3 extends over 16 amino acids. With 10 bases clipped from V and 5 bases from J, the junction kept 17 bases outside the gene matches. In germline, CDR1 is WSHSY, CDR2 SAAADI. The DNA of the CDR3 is TGCGCCACCCCCCAGCGGGAGGGTGGAGGAATCCACGAGCAGTACTTC. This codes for CATPQREGGGIHEQYF.

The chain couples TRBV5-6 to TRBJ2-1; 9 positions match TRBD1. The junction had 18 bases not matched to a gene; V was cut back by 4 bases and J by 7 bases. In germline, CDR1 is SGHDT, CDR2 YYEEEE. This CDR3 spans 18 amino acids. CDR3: CASSPLRLDRGGVNEQFF. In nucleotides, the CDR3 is TGTGCCAGCAGCCCCTTGCGGTTGGACAGGGGAGGGGTAAATGAGCAGTTCTTC. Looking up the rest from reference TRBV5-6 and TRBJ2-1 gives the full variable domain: DAGVTQSPTHLIKTRGQQVTLRCSPKSGHDTVSWYQQALGQGPQFIFQYYEEEERQRGNFPDRFSGHQFPNYSSELNVNALLLGDSALYLCASSPLRLDRGGVNEQFFGPGTRLTVL.

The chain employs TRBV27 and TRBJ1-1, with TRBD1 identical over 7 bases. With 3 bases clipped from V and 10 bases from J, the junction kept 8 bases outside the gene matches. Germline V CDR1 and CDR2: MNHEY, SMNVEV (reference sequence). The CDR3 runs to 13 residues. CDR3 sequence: CASSLGAGGRAFF. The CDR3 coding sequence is TGTGCCAGCAGTTTGGGGGCAGGGGGAAGAGCTTTCTTT.

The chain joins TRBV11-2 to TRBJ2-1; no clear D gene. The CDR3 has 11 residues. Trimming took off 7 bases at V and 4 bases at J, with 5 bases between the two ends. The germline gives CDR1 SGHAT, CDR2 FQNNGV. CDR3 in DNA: TGTGCCAGCATCCTATACAATGAGCAGTTCTTC. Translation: CASILYNEQFF.

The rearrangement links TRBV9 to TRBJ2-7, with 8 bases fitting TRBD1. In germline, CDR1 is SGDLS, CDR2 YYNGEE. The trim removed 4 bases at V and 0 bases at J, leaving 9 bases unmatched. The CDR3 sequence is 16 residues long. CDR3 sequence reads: CASSPWDRPSSYEQYF. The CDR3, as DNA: TGTGCCAGCAGCCCGTGGGACAGGCCGAGCTCCTACGAGCAGTACTTC.

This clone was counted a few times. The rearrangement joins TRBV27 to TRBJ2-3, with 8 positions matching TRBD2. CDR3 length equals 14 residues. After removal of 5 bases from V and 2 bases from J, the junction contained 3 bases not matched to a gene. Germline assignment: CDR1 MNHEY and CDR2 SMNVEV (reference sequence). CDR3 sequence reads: CASSSGGNTDTQYF. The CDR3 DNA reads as TGTGCCAGCAGTAGCGGGGGAAACACAGATACGCAGTATTTT.